Below, one T cell receptor (beta chain) is given with its context. The target antigen is unknown. This donor's CMV serostatus is unrecorded. With V trimmed by 0 bases and J by 2 bases, 1 base remained unmatched. The CDR3 length is 15 residues. Per germline, CDR1 SGDLS and CDR2 YYNGEE. The data originate from a study of cytomegalovirus exposure and HLA in healthy donors. General study findings and limits: Data from an earlier analysis indicated that most TCR beta V segments were productive either about 90% or about 30% of the time. Association with HLA alleles at 0.05 false discovery rate was found for about 17,000 TCR beta sequences in a later analysis.

PCR employed 60 Vbeta and 13 Jbeta primers. Sequenced by immunoSEQ multiplex PCR; TCRdb stores in-frame clones only, minus some. There are over 200,000 clones in the sample; about 84% occur only once, and 1% to 1.5% lies in the top ten. The sample was PBMCs. This TCR came from a human donor in good health. This chain joins TRBV9 and TRBJ2-5, with 10 bases lining up with TRBD2. CDR3 protein: CASSVEAGGQETQYF. DNA of the CDR3: TGTGCCAGCAGCGTAGAAGCGGGAGGGCAAGAGACCCAGTACTTC. The complete variable domain, with remaining parts taken from reference TRBV9 and TRBJ2-5, reads DSGVTQTPKHLITATGQRVTLRCSPRSGDLSVYWYQQSLDQGLQFLIQYYNGEERAKGNILERFSAQQFPDLHSELNLSSLELGDSALYFCASSVEAGGQETQYFGPGTRLLVL.